These T cell receptor beta chains were read from a single sample in a study of T cell clusters in autoimmune cytopenias. TCRdb reanalyzed the multiplex PCR reads and collapses them to one entry per CDR3 protein, without DNA. Its table records under 3,500 distinct CDR3 sequences. The material sequenced was peripheral blood. All receptors derive from a human donor with an autoimmune cytopenia or autoimmune hepatitis (not recorded which). Both conserved end residues are part of each CDR3. Not every row has a clone size; where given, it reads once, few, many or a size class.

TRBV7-2	15	TRBJ1-2	.	CASSYRGSLHYGYTF
TRBV6-2/TRBV6-3	14	TRBJ2-2	large	CASSSDAEAGELFF
TRBV6-1	15	TRBJ1-4	medium-sized	CASLGQGALGEKLFF
TRBV19	14	TRBJ1-2	medium-sized	CASSPNRGYYGYTF
TRBV12-3/TRBV12-4	17	TRBJ2-2	large	CASSRGQGISHTGELFF
TRBV6-1	15	TRBJ2-7	medium-sized	CASSELTGGNYEQYF
TRBV6-5	17	TRBJ1-2	medium-sized	CASSHRILRPRGYGYTF
TRBV6-5	15	TRBJ1-1	.	CASSYRRGRDTEAFF
TRBV27	16	TRBJ1-1	medium-sized	CASSLFYGEMVTEAFF
TRBV19	14	TRBJ2-7	medium-sized	CASSRDWMSYEQYF
TRBV6-2/TRBV6-3	13	TRBJ1-1	medium-sized	CASSYPLNTEAFF
TRBV4-1	15	TRBJ1-5	.	CASSQIGLNNQPQHF
TRBV5-5	17	TRBJ2-2	medium-sized	CASSLGSRDRDPGELFF
TRBV12-3/TRBV12-4	14	TRBJ1-4	.	CASSLGAPNEKLFF
TRBV19	13	TRBJ2-1	medium-sized	CASSISGGNEQFF
TRBV6-1	15	TRBJ2-1	medium-sized	CASSEGTGGYNEQFF
TRBV5-6	11	TRBJ2-1	medium-sized	CASIGGDEQFF
TRBV18	15	TRBJ1-1	.	CASSPRLDGNTEAFF
TRBV6-5	13	TRBJ2-7	medium-sized	CASRGNRGYEQYF
TRBV5-6	15	TRBJ2-3	.	CASSLERGGRDTQYF
TRBV6-1	13	TRBJ2-7	.	CASSLHPSYEQYF
TRBV6-6	14	TRBJ1-2	medium-sized	CASSYSIGADGYTF
TRBV6-5	14	TRBJ2-3	medium-sized	CASSYSPGTDTQYF
TRBV6-4	15	TRBJ1-2	medium-sized	CASSDTPMALYGYTF
TRBV6-5	13	TRBJ1-1	.	CASRYGPNTEAFF
TRBV7-2	16	TRBJ2-1	.	CASSLASGTGYNEQFF
TRBV6-2/TRBV6-3	11	TRBJ2-1	medium-sized	CASSQVREQFF